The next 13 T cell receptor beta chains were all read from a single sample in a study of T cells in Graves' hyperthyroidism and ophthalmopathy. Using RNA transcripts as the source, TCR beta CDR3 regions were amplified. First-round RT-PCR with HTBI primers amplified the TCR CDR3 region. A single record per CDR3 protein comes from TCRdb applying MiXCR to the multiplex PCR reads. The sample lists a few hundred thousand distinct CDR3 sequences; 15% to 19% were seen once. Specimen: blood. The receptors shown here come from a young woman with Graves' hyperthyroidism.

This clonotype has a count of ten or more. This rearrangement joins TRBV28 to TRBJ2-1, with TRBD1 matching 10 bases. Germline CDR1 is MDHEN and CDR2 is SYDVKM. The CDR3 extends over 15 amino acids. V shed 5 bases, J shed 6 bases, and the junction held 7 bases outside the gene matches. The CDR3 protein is CASSIRQGAVNEQFF. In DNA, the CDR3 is TGTGCCAGCAGTATTAGACAGGGGGCAGTCAATGAGCAGTTCTTC.

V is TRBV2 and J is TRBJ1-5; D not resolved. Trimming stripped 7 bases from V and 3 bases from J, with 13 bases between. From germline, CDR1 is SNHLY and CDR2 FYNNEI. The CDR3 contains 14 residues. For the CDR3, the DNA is TGTGCCAGCACTGAGGGCACGATCAATCAGCCCCAGCATTTT. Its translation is CASTEGTINQPQHF.

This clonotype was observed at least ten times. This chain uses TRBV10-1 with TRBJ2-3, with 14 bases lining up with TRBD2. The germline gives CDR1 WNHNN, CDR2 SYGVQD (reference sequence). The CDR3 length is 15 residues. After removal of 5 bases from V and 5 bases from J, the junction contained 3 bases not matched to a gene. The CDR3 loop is CASSTGTSGGDTQYF. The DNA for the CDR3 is TGCGCCAGCAGTACCGGGACTAGCGGGGGAGATACGCAGTATTTT.

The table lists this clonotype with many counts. The CDR3 sequence is CASSTGLAGGSGELFF. The CDR3 bases are TGCGCCAGCAGCACGGGACTAGCGGGAGGGTCCGGGGAGCTGTTTTTT. This sequence joins TRBV5-1 and TRBJ2-2, with TRBD2 matching 16 bases. Germline CDR1 SGHRS, CDR2 YFSETQ. V shed 4 bases, J shed 6 bases, and the junction held 3 bases outside the gene matches. The CDR3 covers 16 residues. Complete variable domain (other parts from reference TRBV5-1 and TRBJ2-2): KAGVTQTPRYLIKTRGQQVTLSCSPISGHRSVSWYQQTPGQGLQFLFEYFSETQRNKGNFPGRFSGRQFSNSRSEMNVSTLELGDSALYLCASSTGLAGGSGELFFGEGSRLTVL.

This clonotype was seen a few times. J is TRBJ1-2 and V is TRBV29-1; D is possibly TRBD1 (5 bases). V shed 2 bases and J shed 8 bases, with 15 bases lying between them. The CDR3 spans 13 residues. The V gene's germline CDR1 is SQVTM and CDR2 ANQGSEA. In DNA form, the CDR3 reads TGCAGCGTTGAACAGACAGTCGATGGGGGCTACACCTTC. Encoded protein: CSVEQTVDGGYTF. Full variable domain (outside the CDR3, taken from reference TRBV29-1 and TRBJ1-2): SAVISQKPSRDICQRGTSLTIQCQVDSQVTMMFWYRQQPGQSLTLIATANQGSEATYESGFVIDKFPISRPNLTFSTLTVSNMSPEDSSIYLCSVEQTVDGGYTFGSGTRLTVV.

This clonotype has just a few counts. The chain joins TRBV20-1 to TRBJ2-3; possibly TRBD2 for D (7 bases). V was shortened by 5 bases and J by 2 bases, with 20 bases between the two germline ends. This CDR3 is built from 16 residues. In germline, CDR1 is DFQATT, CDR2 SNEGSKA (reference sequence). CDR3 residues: CSARWGQGRATDTQYF. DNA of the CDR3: TGCAGTGCTCGATGGGGGCAGGGGAGGGCCACAGATACGCAGTATTTT.

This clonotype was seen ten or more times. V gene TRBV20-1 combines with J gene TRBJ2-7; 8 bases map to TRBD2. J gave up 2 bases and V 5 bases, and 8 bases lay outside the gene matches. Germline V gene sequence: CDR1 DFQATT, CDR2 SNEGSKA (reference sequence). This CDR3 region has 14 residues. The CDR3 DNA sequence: TGCAGTGCTCCGAAGCGGGAGACTACCTACGAGCAGTACTTC. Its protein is CSAPKRETTYEQYF.

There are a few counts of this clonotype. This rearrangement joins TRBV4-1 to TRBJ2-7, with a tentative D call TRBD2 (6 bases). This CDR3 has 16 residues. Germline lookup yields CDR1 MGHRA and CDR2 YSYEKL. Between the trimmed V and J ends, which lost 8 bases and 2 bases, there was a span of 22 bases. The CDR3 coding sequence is TGCGCCAGCTCACTTACACTGGGGAGGACTACCTACGAGCAGTACTTC. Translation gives CASSLTLGRTTYEQYF.

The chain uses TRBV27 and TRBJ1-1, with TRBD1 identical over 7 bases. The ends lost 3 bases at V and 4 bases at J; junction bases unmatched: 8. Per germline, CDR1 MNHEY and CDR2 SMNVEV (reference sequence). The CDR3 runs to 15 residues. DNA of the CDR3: TGTGCCAGCAGTTTGGCAGGGGGTCGGGGCACTGAAGCTTTCTTT. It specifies CASSLAGGRGTEAFF.

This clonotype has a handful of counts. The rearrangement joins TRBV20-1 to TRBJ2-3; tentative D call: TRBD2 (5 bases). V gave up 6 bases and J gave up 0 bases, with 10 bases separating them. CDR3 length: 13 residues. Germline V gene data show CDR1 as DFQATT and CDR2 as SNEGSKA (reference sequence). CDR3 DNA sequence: TGCAGTGCCGCGGACTGGAGCACAGATACGCAGTATTTT. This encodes CSAADWSTDTQYF.

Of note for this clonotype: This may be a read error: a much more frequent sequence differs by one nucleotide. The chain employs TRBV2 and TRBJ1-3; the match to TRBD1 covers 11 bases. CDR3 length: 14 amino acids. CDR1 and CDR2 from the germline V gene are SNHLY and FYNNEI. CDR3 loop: CTSGTGGSGNTIYF. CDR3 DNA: TGTACCAGCGGGACAGGGGGATCAGGAAACACCATATATTTT.

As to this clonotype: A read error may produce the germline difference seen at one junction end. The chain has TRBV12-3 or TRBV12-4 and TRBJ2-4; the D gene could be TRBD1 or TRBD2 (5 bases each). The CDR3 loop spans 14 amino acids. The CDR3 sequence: CAGREGPASSIQYF. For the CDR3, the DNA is TGTGCCGGCAGAGAGGGACCCGCCAGTAGCATTCAGTACTTC.

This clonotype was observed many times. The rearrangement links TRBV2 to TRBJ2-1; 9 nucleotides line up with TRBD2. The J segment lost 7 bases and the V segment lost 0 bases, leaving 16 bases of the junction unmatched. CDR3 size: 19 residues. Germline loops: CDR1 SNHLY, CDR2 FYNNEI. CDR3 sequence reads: CASSEAWNAGGSSENEQFF. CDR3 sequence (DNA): TGTGCCAGCAGTGAAGCTTGGAATGCGGGAGGGTCTTCGGAAAATGAGCAGTTCTTC.